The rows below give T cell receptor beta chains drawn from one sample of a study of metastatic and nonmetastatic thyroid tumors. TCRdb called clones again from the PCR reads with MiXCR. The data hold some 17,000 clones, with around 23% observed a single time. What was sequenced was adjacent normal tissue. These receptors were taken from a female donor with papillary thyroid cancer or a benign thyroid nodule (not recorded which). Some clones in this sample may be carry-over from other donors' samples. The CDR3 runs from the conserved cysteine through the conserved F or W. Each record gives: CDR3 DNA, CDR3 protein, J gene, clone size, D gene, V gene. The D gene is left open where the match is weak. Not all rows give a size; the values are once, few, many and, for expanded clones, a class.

TGCGCCAGCAGTAAACTAGCGGGGATCACAGATACGCAGTATTTT CASSKLAGITDTQYF TRBJ2-3 medium-sized TRBD2 TRBV10-2
TGTGCCATCAGTGGTCGTGACTCCGGAGAGCAGTACTTC CAISGRDSGEQYF TRBJ2-7 . . TRBV10-3
TGTGCCAGCAGCTCCAACGGGGGGCAGGCGAACACTGAAGCTTTCTTT CASSSNGGQANTEAFF TRBJ1-1 . . TRBV11-1
TGCGCCAGCAGCTTGGGCACGGGACTTGGGAATCAGCCCCAGCATTTT CASSLGTGLGNQPQHF TRBJ1-5 . . TRBV5-1
TGTGCCAGCAGTAAGACTAGCGGGAGGGGGTCCTACGAGCAGTACTTC CASSKTSGRGSYEQYF TRBJ2-7 . TRBD2 TRBV11-1
TGCGCCAGCAGCTTGGGGAGCGATCTCCAAGAGACCCAGTACTTC CASSLGSDLQETQYF TRBJ2-5 . . TRBV5-1
TGCAGTGCTAGGGGCCCGACAGGGCGAGCCTACGAGCAGTACTTC CSARGPTGRAYEQYF TRBJ2-7 many TRBD1 TRBV20-1
TGTGCCAGTAGTATCTCGACAGGGTGGGGCACCGGGGAGCTGTTTTTT CASSISTGWGTGELFF TRBJ2-2 . TRBD1 TRBV19
TGTGCCAGCAGAGTGTGGTATGGACCAAACAATGAGCAGTTCTTC CASRVWYGPNNEQFF TRBJ2-1 . . TRBV6-1
TGCAGTGCGAATCCACCGTTGGTGAAGGCAGATACGCAGTATTTT CSANPPLVKADTQYF TRBJ2-3 . . TRBV20-1
TGTGCCAGCAGCTTAACAGGGGGCAATTCACCCCTCCACTTT CASSLTGGNSPLHF TRBJ1-6 . TRBD1 TRBV11-3
TGTGCCAGCAGTTTGGGTGCCCAGGGGGCCTCCTACGAGCAGTACTTC CASSLGAQGASYEQYF TRBJ2-7 . TRBD1 TRBV27
TGTGCCAGCAGCATGACTAGCGGGCCTACAGATACGCAGTATTTT CASSMTSGPTDTQYF TRBJ2-3 few TRBD2 TRBV11-2